Listed here are 3 T cell receptor beta chains from one sample, sequenced in a study of blood T cells in healthy people across ages. Sample-barcoded 5' priming and a J-beta primer mix drove a second PCR of roughly 6 to 12 cycles. TCRdb processed the 5' RACE reads anew with MiXCR; each CDR3 protein has one entry. The sample shows hundreds of thousands of distinct CDR3 sequences, around 21% of them seen only once. Sequencing was carried out using blood. The receptors were sampled from a man between 65 and 85 years old in good health.

This clonotype came up a few times. This rearrangement joins TRBV12-5 to TRBJ2-5; D unclear. Near its end, the DNA agrees better with TRBJ2-1, so the J call may be wrong. CDR1 is LGHNT and CDR2 is FRNRAP in the germline V gene. The CDR3 loop spans 11 amino acids. The CDR3 nucleotides read TGTGCTAGTGGGGGAAGCAATGAGCAGTTCTTC. It specifies CASGGSNEQFF.

There are a few counts of this clonotype. This chain connects TRBV12-3 or TRBV12-4 to TRBJ2-2, with 8 bases fitting TRBD1. CDR3 length: 15 residues. V gave up 10 bases and J gave up 3 bases; unmatched junction bases: 10. CDR3 amino acids: CANTSPTGDTGELFF. The CDR3 bases are TGTGCCAACACGAGCCCGACAGGGGACACCGGGGAGCTGTTTTTT.

This clonotype was seen a few times. The gene calls are TRBV20-1 and TRBJ1-2, with 10 positions matching TRBD1. Germline CDR1 DFQATT, CDR2 SNEGSKA (reference sequence). V shed 3 bases and J 4 bases; nucleotides not matched to a gene: 2. CDR3 length equals 13 residues. The CDR3 region has the DNA TGCAGTGCTAGGGGGACAGGGGTCTATGGCTACACCTTC. Translated: CSARGTGVYGYTF.